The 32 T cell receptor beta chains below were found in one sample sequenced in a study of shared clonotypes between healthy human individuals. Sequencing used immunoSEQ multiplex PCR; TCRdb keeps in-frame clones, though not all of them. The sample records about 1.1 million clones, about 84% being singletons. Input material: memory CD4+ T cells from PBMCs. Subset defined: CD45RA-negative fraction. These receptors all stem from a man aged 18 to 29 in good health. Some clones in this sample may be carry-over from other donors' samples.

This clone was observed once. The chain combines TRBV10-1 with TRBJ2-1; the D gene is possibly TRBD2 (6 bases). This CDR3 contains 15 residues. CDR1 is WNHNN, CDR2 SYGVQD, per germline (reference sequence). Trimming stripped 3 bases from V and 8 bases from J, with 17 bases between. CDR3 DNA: TGCGCCAGCAGTGATATTCTGGTGTGGGAGGATGAGCAGTTCTTC. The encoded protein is CASSDILVWEDEQFF.

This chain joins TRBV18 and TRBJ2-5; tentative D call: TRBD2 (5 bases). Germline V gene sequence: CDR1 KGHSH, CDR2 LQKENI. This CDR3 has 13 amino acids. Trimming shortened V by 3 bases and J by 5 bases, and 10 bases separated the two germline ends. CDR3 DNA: TGTGCCAGCTCACCCCGGGATAGGGAGACCCAGTACTTC. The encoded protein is CASSPRDRETQYF.

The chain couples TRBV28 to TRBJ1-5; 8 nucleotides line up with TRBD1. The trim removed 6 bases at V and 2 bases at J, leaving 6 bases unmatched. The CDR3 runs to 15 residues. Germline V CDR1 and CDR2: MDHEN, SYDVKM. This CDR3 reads CASRVSDRGNQPQHF. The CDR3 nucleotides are TGTGCCAGCAGGGTATCGGACAGGGGCAATCAGCCCCAGCATTTT.

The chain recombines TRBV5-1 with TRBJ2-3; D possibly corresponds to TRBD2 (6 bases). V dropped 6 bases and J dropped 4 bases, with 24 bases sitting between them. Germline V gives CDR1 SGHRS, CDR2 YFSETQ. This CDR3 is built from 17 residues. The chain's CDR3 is CASKGVGSPEGPDTQYF. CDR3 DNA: TGCGCCAGCAAGGGCGTCGGGAGCCCCGAGGGGCCAGATACGCAGTATTTT.

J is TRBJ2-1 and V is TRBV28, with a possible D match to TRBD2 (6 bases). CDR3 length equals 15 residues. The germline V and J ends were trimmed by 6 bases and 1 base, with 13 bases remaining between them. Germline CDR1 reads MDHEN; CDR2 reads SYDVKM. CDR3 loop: CASRLALISYNEQFF. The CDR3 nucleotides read TGTGCCAGCAGGCTAGCGCTGATTTCCTACAATGAGCAGTTCTTC. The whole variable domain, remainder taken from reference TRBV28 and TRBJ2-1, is DVKVTQSSRYLVKRTGEKVFLECVQDMDHENMFWYRQDPGLGLRLIYFSYDVKMKEKGDIPEGYSVSREKKERFSLILESASTNQTSMYLCASRLALISYNEQFFGPGTRLTVL.

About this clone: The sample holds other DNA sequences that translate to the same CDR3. The CDR3 protein is CASSDPGQPQHF. The CDR3 DNA follows: TGTGCCAGCAGTGACCCCGGACAGCCCCAGCATTTT. The J gene is TRBJ1-5, the V gene TRBV6-1; D gene uncertain. The V end was cut by 3 bases, the J end by 7 bases, with 7 bases between. The CDR3 extends over 12 amino acids. The germline V gene encodes CDR1 MNHNS and CDR2 SASEGT.

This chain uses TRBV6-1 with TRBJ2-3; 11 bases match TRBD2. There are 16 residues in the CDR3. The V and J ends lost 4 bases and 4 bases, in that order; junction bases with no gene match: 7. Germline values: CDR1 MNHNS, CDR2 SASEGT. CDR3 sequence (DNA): TGTGCCAGCAGTGGCCTAGCGGGAGGCGGGGCAGATACGCAGTATTTT. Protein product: CASSGLAGGGADTQYF.

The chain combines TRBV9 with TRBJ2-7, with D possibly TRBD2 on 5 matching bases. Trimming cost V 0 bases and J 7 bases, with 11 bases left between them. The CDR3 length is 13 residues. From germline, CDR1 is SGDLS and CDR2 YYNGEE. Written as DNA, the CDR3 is TGTGCCAGCAGCGTAGTCACGGGAACTGAGCAGTACTTC. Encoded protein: CASSVVTGTEQYF.

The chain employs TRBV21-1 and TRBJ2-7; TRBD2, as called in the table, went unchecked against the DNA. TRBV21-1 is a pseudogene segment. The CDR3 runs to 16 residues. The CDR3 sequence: CASSNQTLAGRYEQYF. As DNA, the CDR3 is TGTGCCAGCAGCAATCAAACCCTAGCGGGAAGATACGAGCAGTACTTC.

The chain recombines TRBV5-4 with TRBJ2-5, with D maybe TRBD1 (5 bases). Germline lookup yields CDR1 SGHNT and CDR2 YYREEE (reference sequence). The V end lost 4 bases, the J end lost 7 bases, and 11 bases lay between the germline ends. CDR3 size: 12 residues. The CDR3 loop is CASSPGRGTQYF. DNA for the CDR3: TGTGCCAGCAGCCCCGGAAGGGGGACCCAGTACTTC.

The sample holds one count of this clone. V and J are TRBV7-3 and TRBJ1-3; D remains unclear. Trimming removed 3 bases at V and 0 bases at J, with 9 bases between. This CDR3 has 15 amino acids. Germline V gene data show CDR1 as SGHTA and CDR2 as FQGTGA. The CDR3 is CASSLGITSGNTIYF. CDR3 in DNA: TGTGCCAGCAGCTTGGGAATTACCTCTGGAAACACCATATATTTT.

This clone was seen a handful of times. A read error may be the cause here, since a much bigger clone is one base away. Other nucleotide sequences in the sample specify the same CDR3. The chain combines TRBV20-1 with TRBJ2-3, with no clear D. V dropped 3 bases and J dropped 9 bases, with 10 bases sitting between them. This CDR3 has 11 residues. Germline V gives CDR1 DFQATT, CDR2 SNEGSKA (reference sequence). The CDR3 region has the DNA TGCAGTGCTAGTCTGGCGACCACGCAGTATTTT. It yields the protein CSASLATTQYF.

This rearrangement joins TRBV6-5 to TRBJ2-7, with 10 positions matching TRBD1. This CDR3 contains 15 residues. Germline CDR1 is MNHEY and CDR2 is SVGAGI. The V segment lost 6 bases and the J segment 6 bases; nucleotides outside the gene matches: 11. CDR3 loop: CASSWYRDRGTEQYF. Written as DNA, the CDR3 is TGTGCCAGCAGCTGGTACCGGGACAGGGGAACCGAGCAGTACTTC.

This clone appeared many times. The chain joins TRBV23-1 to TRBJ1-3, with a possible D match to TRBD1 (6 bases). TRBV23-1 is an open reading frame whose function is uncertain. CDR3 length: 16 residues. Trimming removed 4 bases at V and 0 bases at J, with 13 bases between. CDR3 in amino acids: CASSPQGIISGNTIYF. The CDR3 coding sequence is TGCGCCAGCAGTCCACAGGGTATTATCTCTGGAAACACCATATATTTT.

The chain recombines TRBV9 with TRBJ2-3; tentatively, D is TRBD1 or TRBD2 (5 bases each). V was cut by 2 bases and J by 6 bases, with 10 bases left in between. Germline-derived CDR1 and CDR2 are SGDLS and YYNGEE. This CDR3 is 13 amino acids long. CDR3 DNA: TGTGCCAGCAGCGTTCAGGGCGGGGATACGCAGTATTTT. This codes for CASSVQGGDTQYF.

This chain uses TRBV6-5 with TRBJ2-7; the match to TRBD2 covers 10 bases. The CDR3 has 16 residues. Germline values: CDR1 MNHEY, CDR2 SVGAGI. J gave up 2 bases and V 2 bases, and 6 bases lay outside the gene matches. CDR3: CASSYLSGRLTYEQYF. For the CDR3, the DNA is TGTGCCAGCAGTTACCTTAGCGGGAGGCTCACCTACGAGCAGTACTTC.

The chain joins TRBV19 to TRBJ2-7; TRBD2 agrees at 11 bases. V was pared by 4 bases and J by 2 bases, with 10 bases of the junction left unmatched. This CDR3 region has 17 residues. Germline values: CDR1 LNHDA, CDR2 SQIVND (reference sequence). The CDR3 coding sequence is TGTGCCAGTAGTACCCCCTGGGATAGCGGGAGGGCCTACGAGCAGTACTTC. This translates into CASSTPWDSGRAYEQYF.

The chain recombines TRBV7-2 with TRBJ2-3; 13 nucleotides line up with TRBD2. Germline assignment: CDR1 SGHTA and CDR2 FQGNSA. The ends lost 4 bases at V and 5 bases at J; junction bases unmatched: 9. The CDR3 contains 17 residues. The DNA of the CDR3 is TGTGCCAGCAGCTGGGCCGGGACTAGCGGGGACCGAGATACGCAGTATTTT. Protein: CASSWAGTSGDRDTQYF.

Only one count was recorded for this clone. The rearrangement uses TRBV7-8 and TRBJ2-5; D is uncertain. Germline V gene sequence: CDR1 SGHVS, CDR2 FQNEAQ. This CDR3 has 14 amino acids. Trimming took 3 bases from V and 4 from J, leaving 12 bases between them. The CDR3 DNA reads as TGTGCCAGCAGCTTGACGCATGGGCTAGAGACCCAGTACTTC. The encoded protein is CASSLTHGLETQYF.

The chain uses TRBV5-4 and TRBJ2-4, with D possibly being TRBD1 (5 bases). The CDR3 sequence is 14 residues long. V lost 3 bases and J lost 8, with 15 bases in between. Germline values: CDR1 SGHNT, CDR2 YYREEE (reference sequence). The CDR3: CASSSTEIGDIQYF. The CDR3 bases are TGTGCCAGCAGCTCGACAGAGATAGGAGACATTCAGTACTTC.

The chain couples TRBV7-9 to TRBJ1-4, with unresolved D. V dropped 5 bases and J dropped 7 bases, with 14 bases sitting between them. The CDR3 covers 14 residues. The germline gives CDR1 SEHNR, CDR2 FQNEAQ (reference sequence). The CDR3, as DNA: TGTGCCAGCAGCCAGGCGGTGTCGGGTGAAAAACTGTTTTTT. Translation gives CASSQAVSGEKLFF.

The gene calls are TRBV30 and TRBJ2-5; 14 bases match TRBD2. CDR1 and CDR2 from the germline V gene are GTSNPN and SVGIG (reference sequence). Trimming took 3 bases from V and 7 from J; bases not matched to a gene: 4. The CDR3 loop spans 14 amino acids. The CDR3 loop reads CAWRGLAGVGTQYF. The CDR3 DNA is TGTGCCTGGAGGGGACTAGCGGGAGTGGGGACCCAGTACTTC.

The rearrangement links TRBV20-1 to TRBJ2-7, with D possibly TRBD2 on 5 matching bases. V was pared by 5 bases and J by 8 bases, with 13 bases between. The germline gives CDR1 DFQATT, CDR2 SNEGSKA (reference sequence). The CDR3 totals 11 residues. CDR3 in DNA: TGCAGTGCTGGACTCGTAAGTAAGCAGTACTTC. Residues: CSAGLVSKQYF.

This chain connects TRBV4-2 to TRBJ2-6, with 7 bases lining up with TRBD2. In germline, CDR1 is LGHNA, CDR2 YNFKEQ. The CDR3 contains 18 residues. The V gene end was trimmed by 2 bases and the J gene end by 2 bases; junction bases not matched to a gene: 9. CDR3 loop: CASSQQFAGATGANVLTF. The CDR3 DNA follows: TGTGCCAGCAGCCAACAGTTTGCGGGAGCTACTGGGGCCAACGTCCTGACTTTC.

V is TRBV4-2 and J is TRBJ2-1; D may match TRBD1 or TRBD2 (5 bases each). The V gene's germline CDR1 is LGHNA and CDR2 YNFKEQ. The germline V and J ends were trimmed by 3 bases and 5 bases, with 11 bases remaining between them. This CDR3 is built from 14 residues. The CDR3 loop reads CASSHRGRDNEQFF. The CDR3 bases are TGTGCCAGCAGCCATAGGGGACGCGACAATGAGCAGTTCTTC.

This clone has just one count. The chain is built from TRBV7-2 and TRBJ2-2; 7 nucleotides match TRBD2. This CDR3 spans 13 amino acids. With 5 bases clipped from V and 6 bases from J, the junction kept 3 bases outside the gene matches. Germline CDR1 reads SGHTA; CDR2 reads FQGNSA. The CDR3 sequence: CASSPSGAGELFF. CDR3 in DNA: TGTGCCAGCAGCCCTAGCGGTGCCGGGGAGCTGTTTTTT.

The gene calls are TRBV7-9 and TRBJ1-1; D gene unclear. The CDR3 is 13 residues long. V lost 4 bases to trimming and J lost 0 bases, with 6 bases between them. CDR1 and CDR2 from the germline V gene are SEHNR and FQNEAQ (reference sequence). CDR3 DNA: TGTGCCAGCAGCTATTTGATGAACACTGAAGCTTTCTTT. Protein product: CASSYLMNTEAFF.

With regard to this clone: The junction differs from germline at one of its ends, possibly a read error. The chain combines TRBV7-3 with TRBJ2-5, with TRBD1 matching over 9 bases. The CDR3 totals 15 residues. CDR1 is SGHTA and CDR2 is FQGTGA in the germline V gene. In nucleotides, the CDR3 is TGCGCCAGCAGCCAACACGGGACAGGGCAAGAGACCCAGTACTTC. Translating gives CASSQHGTGQETQYF.

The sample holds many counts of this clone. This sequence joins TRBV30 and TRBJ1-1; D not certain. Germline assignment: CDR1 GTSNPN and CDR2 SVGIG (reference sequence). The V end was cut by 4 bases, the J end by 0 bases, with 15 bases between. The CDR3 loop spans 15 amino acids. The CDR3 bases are TGTGCCTGGAAATTCGTAGACCGTCTGAACACTGAAGCTTTCTTT. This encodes CAWKFVDRLNTEAFF.

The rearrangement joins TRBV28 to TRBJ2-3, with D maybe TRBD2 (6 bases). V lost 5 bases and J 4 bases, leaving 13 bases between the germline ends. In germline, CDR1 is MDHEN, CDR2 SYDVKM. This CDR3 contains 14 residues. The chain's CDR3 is CASSLIIAADTQYF. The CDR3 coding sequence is TGTGCCAGCAGTCTCATTATAGCGGCAGATACGCAGTATTTT.

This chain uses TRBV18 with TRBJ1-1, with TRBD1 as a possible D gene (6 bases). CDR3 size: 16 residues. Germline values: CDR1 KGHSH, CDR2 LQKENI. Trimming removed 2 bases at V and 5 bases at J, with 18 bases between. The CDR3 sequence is CASSPRDTGLVTEAFF. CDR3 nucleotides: TGTGCCAGCTCACCAAGGGACACGGGACTGGTAACTGAAGCTTTCTTT.

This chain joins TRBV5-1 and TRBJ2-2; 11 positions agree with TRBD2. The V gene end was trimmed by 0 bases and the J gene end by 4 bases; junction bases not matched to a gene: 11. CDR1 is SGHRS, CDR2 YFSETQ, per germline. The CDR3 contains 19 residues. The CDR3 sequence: CASSLAGLAGPHSTGELFF. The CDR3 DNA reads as TGCGCCAGCAGCTTGGCCGGACTAGCGGGCCCCCACAGCACCGGGGAGCTGTTTTTT.